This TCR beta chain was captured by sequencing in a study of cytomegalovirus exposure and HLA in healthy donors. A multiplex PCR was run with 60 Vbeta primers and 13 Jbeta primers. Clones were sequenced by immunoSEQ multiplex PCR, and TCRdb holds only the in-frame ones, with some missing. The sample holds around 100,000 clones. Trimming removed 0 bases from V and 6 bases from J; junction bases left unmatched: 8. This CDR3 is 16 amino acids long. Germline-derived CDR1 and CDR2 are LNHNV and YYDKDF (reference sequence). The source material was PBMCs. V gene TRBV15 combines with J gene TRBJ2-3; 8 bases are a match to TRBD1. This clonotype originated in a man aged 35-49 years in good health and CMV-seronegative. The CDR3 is CATSRDHGQGPDTQYF. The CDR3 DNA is TGTGCCACCAGCAGAGATCACGGACAGGGCCCCGATACGCAGTATTTT.